This T cell receptor beta chain was found in a study of CD8 T cells in Susac syndrome. Study observations and caveats: In its TCR sequencing and HLA analysis, the study acknowledged that the number of individuals was relatively small.

Trimming at V came to 2 bases and at J to 1 base, leaving 7 bases not matched to a gene. Germline values: CDR1 SGHRS, CDR2 YFSETQ. The CDR3 spans 16 residues. In the case of this clonotype: Its antigen is as yet unknown.

With random hexamers, reverse transcription was performed on roughly 0.5 to 1 ug of RNA. Amplification of TCR beta CDR3 used immunoSEQ multiplex PCR across 54 Vbeta and 13 Jbeta. Using its own MiXCR run on the immunoSEQ multiplex PCR reads, TCRdb lists one record per CDR3 protein. The table has 120,000 to 150,000 distinct CDR3 sequences, 94% seen once; the top ten hold over 0.07%. Material: CD4+ T cells from PBMCs. This TCR was sampled from a human donor in good health. This sequence joins TRBV5-1 and TRBJ2-5, with TRBD1 matching 8 bases. The CDR3 coding sequence is TGCGCCAGCAGCTTCAGGGGGCTGGGACTCCAAGAGACCCAGTACTTC. Residues: CASSFRGLGLQETQYF.